Listed below are T cell receptor beta chains from one sample, sequenced in a study of neurological immune-mediated disorders. In TCRdb, the 5' RACE reads were re-called with MiXCR into one record per CDR3 protein. This sample has over 35,000 distinct CDR3 sequences; 3% to 4% occur once, and the top ten carry 2% to 2.5%. The sequenced material came from PBMCs. The receptor source for this set is a man younger than 40 with multiple sclerosis. The CDR3 runs from the conserved cysteine through the conserved F or W. The D gene is left open where the match is weak. The size of a clone is reported for some rows only, either as once, few or many, or as a class for expanded clones.

abundance	d_gene	v_gene	j_gene	CDR3nt	CDR3aa
many	NA	TRBV9	TRBJ2-5	TGTGCCAGCAGCCCCCGAGAACAAGAGACCCAGTACTTC	CASSPREQETQYF
many	NA	TRBV20-1	TRBJ2-5	TGCAGTGCTAGAGATTCCCCGGGGGAGACCCAGTACTTC	CSARDSPGETQYF
medium-sized	NA	TRBV24-1	TRBJ2-1	TGTGCCACCAGTGACGCCGGGGACAATGAGCAGTTCTTC	CATSDAGDNEQFF
NA	NA	TRBV7-2	TRBJ2-2	TGTGCCAGCATCCTACAGAACACCGGGGAGCTGTTTTTT	CASILQNTGELFF
many	NA	TRBV20-1	TRBJ1-2	TGCAGTGCTATTCTTGTGGGGAACTATGGCTACACCTTC	CSAILVGNYGYTF
many	TRBD1	TRBV7-6	TRBJ2-1	TGTGCCAGCAGCCCACAGGGGGGTGATGAGCAGTTCTTC	CASSPQGGDEQFF
few	TRBD1	TRBV5-1	TRBJ1-5	TGCGCCAGCAGCCCTGGACAGGGCCTGAAGCCCCAGAATTTT	CASSPGQGLKPQNF
many	TRBD2	TRBV9	TRBJ2-7	TGTGCCAGCAGCGTCCTTCCGGGGGGCTACGAGCAGTACTTC	CASSVLPGGYEQYF
few	NA	TRBV10-2	TRBJ1-5	TGCGCCACCAGCCCGGGGAGGTCCAATCAGCCCCAGAATTTT	CATSPGRSNQPQNF
many	NA	TRBV5-1	TRBJ1-4	TGCGCCAGCAGCCGGGGGCAGGAGAATGAAAAACTGTTTTTT	CASSRGQENEKLFF
many	NA	TRBV27	TRBJ2-3	TGTGCCAGCAGTTCGTCAGCCCCATCAGATACGCAGTATTTT	CASSSSAPSDTQYF
many	NA	TRBV7-2	TRBJ1-1	TGTGCCAGCAGCTCCCGATTGTCCGGAATGAACACTGAAGCTTTCTTT	CASSSRLSGMNTEAFF
many	NA	TRBV4-3	TRBJ1-2	TGCGCCAGCAGCCAAAGTAGGGTTTTCGGGGGCTACACCTTC	CASSQSRVFGGYTF
few	TRBD1	TRBV6-2/TRBV6-3	TRBJ2-5	TGTGCCAGCAGTTACCCCTCCGGGACAGGGCGGCTCCAAGAGACCCAGTACTTC	CASSYPSGTGRLQETQYF